These T cell receptor beta chains were read from a single sample in a study of blood T cell repertoires in COVID-19. Repertoires were generated with immunoSEQ multiplex PCR, while TCRdb's copy carries only in-frame clones and drops some. This table has approximately 170,000 clones, 84% appearing once. Sequenced: peripheral blood. The receptor source for this set is a man aged 35 to 55 who had recovered from COVID-19. Both conserved end residues are part of each CDR3. D genes are given only for firm matches. Rows may omit the clone size; those that give it use once, few, many or a size class.

J gene: TRBJ2-2
V gene: TRBV7-6
D gene: TRBD2
clone size: -
CDR3 DNA: TGTGCCAGCAGCTTAGGCCTAGCGGGAGACTATCTGCCCGGGGAGCTGTTTTTT
CDR3 protein: CASSLGLAGDYLPGELFF

J gene: TRBJ2-1
V gene: TRBV27
D gene: TRBD2
clone size: -
CDR3 DNA: TGTGCCAGCAGTGTTGGACTAGCGGGGAATGAGCAGTTCTTC
CDR3 protein: CASSVGLAGNEQFF

J gene: TRBJ2-1
V gene: TRBV7-9
D gene: TRBD2
clone size: -
CDR3 DNA: TGTGCCAGCAGATCAACTAGCGGGGAAAATGAGCAGTTCTTC
CDR3 protein: CASRSTSGENEQFF

J gene: TRBJ1-4
V gene: TRBV7-2
D gene: TRBD1
clone size: few
CDR3 DNA: TGTGCCAGCAGCTTGAGACAGGGTGAAAAACTGTTTTTT
CDR3 protein: CASSLRQGEKLFF

J gene: TRBJ1-1
V gene: TRBV9
D gene: -
clone size: -
CDR3 DNA: TGTGCCAGCAGCGCGGACAAGATGGACACTGAAGCTTTCTTT
CDR3 protein: CASSADKMDTEAFF

J gene: TRBJ2-7
V gene: TRBV30
D gene: TRBD2
clone size: once
CDR3 DNA: TGTGCCTGGAGGAGAAGCGGGATCAACGAGCAGTACTTC
CDR3 protein: CAWRRSGINEQYF

J gene: TRBJ2-1
V gene: TRBV24-1
D gene: -
clone size: -
CDR3 DNA: TGTGCCACCAGCCGCACCACTGAATATGAGCAGTTCTTC
CDR3 protein: CATSRTTEYEQFF

J gene: TRBJ2-5
V gene: TRBV2
D gene: TRBD2
clone size: -
CDR3 DNA: TGTGCCAGCAGCATAAACACCGGGACTAGCGGGAGGAGCAGCCAAGAGACCCAGTACTTC
CDR3 protein: CASSINTGTSGRSSQETQYF

J gene: TRBJ1-1
V gene: TRBV7-6
D gene: -
clone size: -
CDR3 DNA: TGTGCCAGCAGCCTGACAGGGAACACTGAAGCTTTCTTT
CDR3 protein: CASSLTGNTEAFF

J gene: TRBJ2-4
V gene: TRBV10-3
D gene: -
clone size: -
CDR3 DNA: TGTGCCTCTTTTTCAGGGGACCCCAAAAACATTCAGTACTTC
CDR3 protein: CASFSGDPKNIQYF

J gene: TRBJ1-4
V gene: TRBV6-1
D gene: TRBD1
clone size: -
CDR3 DNA: TGTGCCAGCAGTGAACTACAGGGGGAGAGTGAAAAACTGTTTTTT
CDR3 protein: CASSELQGESEKLFF

J gene: TRBJ1-2
V gene: TRBV29-1
D gene: -
clone size: -
CDR3 DNA: TGCAGCGTCCCGGACCCGGGGAGCTATGGCTACACCTTC
CDR3 protein: CSVPDPGSYGYTF

J gene: TRBJ1-2
V gene: TRBV4-2
D gene: -
clone size: -
CDR3 DNA: TGTGCCAGCAGCCAAGAAGAGTTGGGCTACACCTTC
CDR3 protein: CASSQEELGYTF

J gene: TRBJ2-7
V gene: TRBV5-1
D gene: -
clone size: -
CDR3 DNA: TGCGCCAGCAGCTCTCCAGGGGGAGGTTACGAGCAGTACTTC
CDR3 protein: CASSSPGGGYEQYF

J gene: TRBJ2-3
V gene: TRBV28
D gene: TRBD2
clone size: few
CDR3 DNA: TGTGCCAGCAGTTTAAGAGCCAGCGGGAGGGGAGGAGATACGCAGTATTTT
CDR3 protein: CASSLRASGRGGDTQYF

J gene: TRBJ1-1
V gene: TRBV15
D gene: -
clone size: -
CDR3 DNA: TGTGCCACCAGCAGAGATCCGAACAGGAACACTGAAGCTTTCTTT
CDR3 protein: CATSRDPNRNTEAFF

J gene: TRBJ1-5
V gene: TRBV10-2
D gene: -
clone size: -
CDR3 DNA: TGCGCCAGCCGTCGGGGGGACGGCAATCAGCCCCAGCATTTT
CDR3 protein: CASRRGDGNQPQHF

J gene: TRBJ2-5
V gene: TRBV4-1
D gene: -
clone size: -
CDR3 DNA: TGCGCCAGCAGCCAAGAACCCGGGATACAAGAGACCCAGTACTTC
CDR3 protein: CASSQEPGIQETQYF

J gene: TRBJ2-7
V gene: TRBV30
D gene: TRBD1
clone size: -
CDR3 DNA: TGTGCCTGGATCAAACAGGGGCCCTACGAGCAGTACTTC
CDR3 protein: CAWIKQGPYEQYF

J gene: TRBJ2-1
V gene: TRBV28
D gene: -
clone size: -
CDR3 DNA: TGTGCCAGCAGTTTAATCCTTAGCGATGAGCAGTTCTTC
CDR3 protein: CASSLILSDEQFF

J gene: TRBJ2-1
V gene: TRBV7-9
D gene: -
clone size: -
CDR3 DNA: TGTGCCAGCAGCCCCAGTTCTCCAGGAGGAGCGGATGAGCAGTTCTTC
CDR3 protein: CASSPSSPGGADEQFF

J gene: TRBJ1-1
V gene: TRBV6-5
D gene: -
clone size: -
CDR3 DNA: TGTGCCAGCAGTTACTCGACTAGTGGATACACTGAAGCTTTCTTT
CDR3 protein: CASSYSTSGYTEAFF

J gene: TRBJ1-3
V gene: TRBV28
D gene: -
clone size: -
CDR3 DNA: TGTGCCAGCAGTTCACCAGGTGGGGCGCGAGGAAACACCATATATTTT
CDR3 protein: CASSSPGGARGNTIYF

J gene: TRBJ2-7
V gene: TRBV4-2
D gene: TRBD2
clone size: -
CDR3 DNA: TGTGCCAGCAGCCAAGGATCTAGCGGGAGAAGGGACGAGCAGTACTTC
CDR3 protein: CASSQGSSGRRDEQYF

J gene: TRBJ2-5
V gene: TRBV20-1
D gene: -
clone size: -
CDR3 DNA: TGCAGTGCTAGTCTGGAGACCCAGTACTTC
CDR3 protein: CSASLETQYF

J gene: TRBJ1-5
V gene: TRBV19
D gene: -
clone size: -
CDR3 DNA: TGTGCCAGTAGTATAGATCGGGATCAGCCCCAGCATTTT
CDR3 protein: CASSIDRDQPQHF

J gene: TRBJ2-7
V gene: TRBV10-3
D gene: -
clone size: -
CDR3 DNA: TGTGCCATCAGTGACCGGAGCTACGAGCAGTACTTC
CDR3 protein: CAISDRSYEQYF

J gene: TRBJ1-1
V gene: TRBV19
D gene: TRBD1
clone size: -
CDR3 DNA: TGTGCCAGTAGCCGCCCCTCTTCGACAGGGCCGAACACTGAAGCTTTCTTT
CDR3 protein: CASSRPSSTGPNTEAFF

J gene: TRBJ1-1
V gene: TRBV28
D gene: -
clone size: -
CDR3 DNA: TGTGCCAGCAGTTTAGGGGCCCCGTTACGAGGAGCTTTCTTT
CDR3 protein: CASSLGAPLRGAFF

J gene: TRBJ2-1
V gene: TRBV6-4
D gene: TRBD1
clone size: -
CDR3 DNA: TGTGCCAGCAGTGATCCTGGGACAGGGAACTTACGGTTCTTC
CDR3 protein: CASSDPGTGNLRFF

J gene: TRBJ1-4
V gene: TRBV11-2
D gene: -
clone size: -
CDR3 DNA: TGTGCCAGCAGTTCTGGGGGGGCTTCAACTAATGAAAAACTGTTTTTT
CDR3 protein: CASSSGGASTNEKLFF

J gene: TRBJ2-3
V gene: TRBV27
D gene: TRBD2
clone size: -
CDR3 DNA: TGTGCCAGCACGGACGGCCTTATGAGAGCGGGAGGGATATGGCCGCAGTATTTT
CDR3 protein: CASTDGLMRAGGIWPQYF

J gene: TRBJ2-2
V gene: TRBV5-1
D gene: -
clone size: few
CDR3 DNA: TGCGCCAGCACCAGATCCACCGGGGAGCTGTTTTTT
CDR3 protein: CASTRSTGELFF

J gene: TRBJ2-4
V gene: TRBV10-3
D gene: -
clone size: -
CDR3 DNA: TGTGCCATCAGTGAGCGCGGTGGGTGGGCCAAAAACATTCAGTACTTC
CDR3 protein: CAISERGGWAKNIQYF